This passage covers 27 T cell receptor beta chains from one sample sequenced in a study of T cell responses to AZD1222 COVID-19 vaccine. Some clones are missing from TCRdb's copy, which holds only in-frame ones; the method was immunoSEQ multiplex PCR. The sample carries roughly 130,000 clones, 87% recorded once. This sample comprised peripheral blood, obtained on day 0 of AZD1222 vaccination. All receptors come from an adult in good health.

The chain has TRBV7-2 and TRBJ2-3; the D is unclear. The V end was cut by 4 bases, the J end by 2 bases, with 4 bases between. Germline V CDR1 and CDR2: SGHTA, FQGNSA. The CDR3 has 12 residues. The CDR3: CASSYLTDTQYF. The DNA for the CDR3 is TGTGCCAGCAGCTACCTCACAGATACGCAGTATTTT.

The CDR3 loop is CASSAPLGETYGYTF. The CDR3 DNA reads as TGTGCCAGCAGTGCCCCTCTTGGGGAGACGTATGGCTACACCTTC. The rearrangement joins TRBV2 to TRBJ1-2, with D unresolved. This CDR3 comprises 15 residues. V was shortened by 4 bases and J by 5 bases, with 17 bases between the two germline ends. Germline-derived CDR1 and CDR2 are SNHLY and FYNNEI.

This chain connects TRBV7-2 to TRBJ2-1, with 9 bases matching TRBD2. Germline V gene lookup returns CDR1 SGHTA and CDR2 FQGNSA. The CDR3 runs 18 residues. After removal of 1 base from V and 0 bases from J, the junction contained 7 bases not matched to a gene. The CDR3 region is CASSLVVAGASSYNEQFF. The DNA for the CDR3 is TGTGCCAGCAGCTTAGTGGTAGCGGGGGCCAGCTCCTACAATGAGCAGTTCTTC.

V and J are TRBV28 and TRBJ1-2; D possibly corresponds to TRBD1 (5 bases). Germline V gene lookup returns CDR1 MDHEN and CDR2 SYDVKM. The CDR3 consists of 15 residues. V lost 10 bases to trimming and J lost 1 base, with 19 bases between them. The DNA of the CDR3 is TGTGCCATCTCGGGGTATACAGGAGATAACTATGGCTACACCTTC. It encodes CAISGYTGDNYGYTF.

CDR3 sequence (DNA): TGTGCCAGCAGTTCGACAGGGACAGAGACCCAGTACTTC. Translating it yields CASSSTGTETQYF. This sequence joins TRBV12-3 or TRBV12-4 and TRBJ2-5, with TRBD1 matching over 7 bases. Losses at the gene ends were 4 bases for V and 4 bases for J; bases not matched to a gene: 3. CDR3 length: 13 amino acids.

CDR3 residues: CAWSEGVTVYTEAFF. DNA of the CDR3: TGTGCCTGGAGTGAGGGAGTTACGGTATACACTGAAGCTTTCTTT. The chain recombines TRBV30 with TRBJ1-1, with D unresolved. The length of the CDR3 is 15 residues. Germline V lookup: CDR1 GTSNPN, CDR2 SVGIG (reference sequence). Trimming cost V 1 base and J 3 bases, with 15 bases left between them. The entire variable domain, with the rest obtained from reference TRBV30 and TRBJ1-1, is as follows: SQTIHQWPATLVQPVGSPLSLECTVEGTSNPNLYWYRQAAGRGLQLLFYSVGIGQISSEVPQNLSASRPQDRQFILSSKKLLLSDSGFYLCAWSEGVTVYTEAFFGQGTRLTVV.

The CDR3 here is CASSQGVGPGRVNEKLFF. DNA for the CDR3: TGTGCCAGCAGCCAAGGAGTTGGTCCCGGCAGGGTTAATGAAAAACTGTTTTTT. The J gene is TRBJ1-4, the V gene TRBV4-2; a weak D match, TRBD1 (5 bases). The germline gives CDR1 LGHNA, CDR2 YNFKEQ. Trimming removed 1 base from V and 4 bases from J, with 19 bases in between. The CDR3 extends over 18 amino acids.

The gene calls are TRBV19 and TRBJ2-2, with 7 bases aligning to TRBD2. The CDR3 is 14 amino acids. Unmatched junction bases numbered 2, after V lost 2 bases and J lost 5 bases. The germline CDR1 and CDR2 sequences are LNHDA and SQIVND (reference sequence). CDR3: CASSISGITGELFF. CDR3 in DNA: TGTGCCAGTAGTATAAGCGGGATAACCGGGGAGCTGTTTTTT.

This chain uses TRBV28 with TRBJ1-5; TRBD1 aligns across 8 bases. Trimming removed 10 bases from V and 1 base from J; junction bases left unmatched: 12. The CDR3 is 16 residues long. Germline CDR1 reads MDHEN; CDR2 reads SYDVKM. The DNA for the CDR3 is TGTGCCACCATGGACAGGGCCTCCGGGAGCAATCAGCCCCAGCATTTT. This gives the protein CATMDRASGSNQPQHF.

CDR3 DNA: TGTGCCAGCAGCTTAGAGTCAGGGGGGAATGAAAAACTGTTTTTT. It encodes CASSLESGGNEKLFF. The chain has TRBV7-8 and TRBJ1-4, with TRBD1 matching over 7 bases. The germline CDR1 and CDR2 sequences are SGHVS and FQNEAQ. The CDR3 consists of 15 residues. Germline trimming cut 1 base from V and 5 bases from J; bases unmatched to any gene: 4. The full variable domain, its missing parts supplied by reference TRBV7-8 and TRBJ1-4, is GAGVSQSPRYKVAKRGQDVALRCDPISGHVSLFWYQQALGQGPEFLTYFQNEAQLDKSGLPSDRFFAERPEGSVSTLKIQRTQQEDSAVYLCASSLESGGNEKLFFGSGTQLSVL.

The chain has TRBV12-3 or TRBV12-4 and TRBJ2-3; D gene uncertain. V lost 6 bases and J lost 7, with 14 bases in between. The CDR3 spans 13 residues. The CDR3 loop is CASSPSVLNTQYF. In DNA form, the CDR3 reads TGTGCCAGCAGCCCCTCCGTTCTGAATACGCAGTATTTT.

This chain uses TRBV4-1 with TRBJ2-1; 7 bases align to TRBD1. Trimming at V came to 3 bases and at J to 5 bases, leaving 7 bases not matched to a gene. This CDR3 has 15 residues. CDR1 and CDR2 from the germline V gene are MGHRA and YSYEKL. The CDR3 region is CASSQAGTADNEQFF. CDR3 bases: TGCGCCAGCAGCCAGGCAGGGACAGCTGACAATGAGCAGTTCTTC.

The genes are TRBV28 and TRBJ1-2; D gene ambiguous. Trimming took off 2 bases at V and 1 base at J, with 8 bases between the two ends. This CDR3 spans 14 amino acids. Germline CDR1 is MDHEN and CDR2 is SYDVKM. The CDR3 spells CASSLGQLNYGYTF. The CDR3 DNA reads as TGTGCCAGCAGTTTAGGTCAGCTTAACTATGGCTACACCTTC.

CDR3 region: CASSLGRSTNTGELFF. CDR3 DNA: TGTGCCAGCAGCTTGGGCCGTTCTACGAACACCGGGGAGCTGTTTTTT. V and J are TRBV5-4 and TRBJ2-2; no clear D. Germline V gene data show CDR1 as SGHNT and CDR2 as YYREEE (reference sequence). The length of the CDR3 is 16 residues. V lost 0 bases and J lost 0, with 9 bases in between. Full variable domain (rest looked up from reference TRBV5-4 and TRBJ2-2): ETGVTQSPTHLIKTRGQQVTLRCSSQSGHNTVSWYQQALGQGPQFIFQYYREEENGRGNFPPRFSGLQFPNYSSELNVNALELDDSALYLCASSLGRSTNTGELFFGEGSRLTVL.

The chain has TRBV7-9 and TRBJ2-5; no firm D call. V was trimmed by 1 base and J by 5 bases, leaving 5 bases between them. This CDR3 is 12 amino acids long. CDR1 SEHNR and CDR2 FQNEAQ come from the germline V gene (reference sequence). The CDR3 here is CASSLESETQYF. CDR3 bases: TGTGCCAGCAGCTTAGAAAGTGAGACCCAGTACTTC. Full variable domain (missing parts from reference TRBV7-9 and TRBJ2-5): DTGVSQNPRHKITKRGQNVTFRCDPISEHNRLYWYRQTLGQGPEFLTYFQNEAQLEKSRLLSDRFSAERPKGSFSTLEIQRTEQGDSAMYLCASSLESETQYFGPGTRLLVL.

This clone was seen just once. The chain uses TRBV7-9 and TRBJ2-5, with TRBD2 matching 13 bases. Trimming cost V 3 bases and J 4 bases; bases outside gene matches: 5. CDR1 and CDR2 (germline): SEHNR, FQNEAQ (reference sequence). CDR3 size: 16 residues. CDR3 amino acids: CASSLTSGGRGETQYF. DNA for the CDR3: TGTGCCAGCAGCTTGACTAGCGGGGGGAGGGGAGAGACCCAGTACTTC.

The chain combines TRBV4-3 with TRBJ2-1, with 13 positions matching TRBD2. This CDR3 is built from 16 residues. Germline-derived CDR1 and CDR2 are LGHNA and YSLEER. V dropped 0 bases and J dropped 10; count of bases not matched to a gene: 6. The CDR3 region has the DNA TGCGCCAGCAGCCAAGAAGCTTGGGGACTAGCGGGGGAGCAGTTCTTC. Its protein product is CASSQEAWGLAGEQFF.

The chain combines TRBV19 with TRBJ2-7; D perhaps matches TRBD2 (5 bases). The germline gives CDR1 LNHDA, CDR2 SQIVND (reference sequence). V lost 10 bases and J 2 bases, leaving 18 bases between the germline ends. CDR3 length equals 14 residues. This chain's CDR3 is CATNEGIETYEQYF. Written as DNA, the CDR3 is TGTGCCACCAATGAGGGAATCGAGACCTACGAGCAGTACTTC. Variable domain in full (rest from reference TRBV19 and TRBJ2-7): DGGITQSPKYLFRKEGQNVTLSCEQNLNHDAMYWYRQDPGQGLRLIYYSQIVNDFQKGDIAEGYSVSREKKESFPLTVTSAQKNPTAFYLCATNEGIETYEQYFGPGTRLTVT.

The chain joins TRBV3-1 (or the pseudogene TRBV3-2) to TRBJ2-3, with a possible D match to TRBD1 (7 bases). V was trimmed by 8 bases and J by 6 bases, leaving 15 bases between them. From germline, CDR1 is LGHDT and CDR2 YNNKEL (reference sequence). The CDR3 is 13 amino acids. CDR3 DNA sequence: TGTGCCAGCTCTACAGGGGAGGCGGATACGCAGTATTTT. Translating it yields CASSTGEADTQYF.

CDR3 sequence (DNA): TGTGCCAGTAGTCAGCAGGGGATTCGAAATCAGCCCCAGCATTTT. Translating it yields CASSQQGIRNQPQHF. The chain has TRBV19 and TRBJ1-5; D is possibly TRBD1 (6 bases). Germline CDR1 is LNHDA and CDR2 is SQIVND (reference sequence). The CDR3 runs to 15 residues. V lost 5 bases to trimming and J lost 4 bases, with 15 bases between them.

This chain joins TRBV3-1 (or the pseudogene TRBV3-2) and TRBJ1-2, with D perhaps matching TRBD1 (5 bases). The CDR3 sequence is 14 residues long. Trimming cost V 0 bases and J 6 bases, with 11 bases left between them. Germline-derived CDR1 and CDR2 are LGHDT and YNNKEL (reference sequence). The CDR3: CASSQEPGGHGYTF. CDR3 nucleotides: TGTGCCAGCAGCCAAGAACCCGGGGGTCATGGCTACACCTTC.

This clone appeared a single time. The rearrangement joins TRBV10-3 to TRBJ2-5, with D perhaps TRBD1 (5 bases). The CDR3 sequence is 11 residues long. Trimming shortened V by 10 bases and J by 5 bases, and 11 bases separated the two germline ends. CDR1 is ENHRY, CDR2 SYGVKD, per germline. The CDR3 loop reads CATRKGETQYF. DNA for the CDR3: TGTGCCACCAGGAAGGGGGAGACCCAGTACTTC.

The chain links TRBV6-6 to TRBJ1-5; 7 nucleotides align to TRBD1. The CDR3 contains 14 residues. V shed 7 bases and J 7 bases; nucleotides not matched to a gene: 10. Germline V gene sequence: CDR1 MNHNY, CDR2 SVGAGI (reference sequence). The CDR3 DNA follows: TGTGCCAGCACCCCTTCAGGGGGTGGCCAGCCCCAGCATTTT. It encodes CASTPSGGGQPQHF.

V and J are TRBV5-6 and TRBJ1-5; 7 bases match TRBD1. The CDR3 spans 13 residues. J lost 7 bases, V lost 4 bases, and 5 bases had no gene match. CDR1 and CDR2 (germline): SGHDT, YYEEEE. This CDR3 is CASSPQGWQPQHF. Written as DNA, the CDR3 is TGTGCCAGCAGCCCACAGGGGTGGCAGCCCCAGCATTTT.

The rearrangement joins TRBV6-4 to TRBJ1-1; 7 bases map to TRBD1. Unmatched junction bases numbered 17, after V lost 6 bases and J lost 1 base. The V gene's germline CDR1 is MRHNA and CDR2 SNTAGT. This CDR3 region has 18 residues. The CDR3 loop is CASSGSGTDKESNTEAFF. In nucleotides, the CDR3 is TGTGCCAGCAGCGGGAGCGGGACAGATAAAGAATCGAACACTGAAGCTTTCTTT.

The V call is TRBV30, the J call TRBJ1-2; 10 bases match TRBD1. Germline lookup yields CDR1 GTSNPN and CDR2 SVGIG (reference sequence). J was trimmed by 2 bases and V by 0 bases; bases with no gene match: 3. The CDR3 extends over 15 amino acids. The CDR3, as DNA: TGTGCCTGGAGTGTAAGGGGACAGGGGAACTATGGCTACACCTTC. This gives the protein CAWSVRGQGNYGYTF.

This CDR3 reads CASSFKGLGEQYF. Written as DNA, the CDR3 is TGTGCCAGCAGTTTTAAGGGGCTTGGCGAGCAGTACTTC. V is TRBV28 and J is TRBJ2-7; TRBD1 is a possible D gene (5 bases). Trimming pared 3 bases from V and 6 bases from J, leaving 12 bases between. Germline V gene sequence: CDR1 MDHEN, CDR2 SYDVKM. This CDR3 comprises 13 residues.